The source of this T cell receptor beta chain is a study of cytomegalovirus exposure and HLA in healthy donors. As for the study in general: Roughly 180 million T cells yielded 100 million to 130 million unique TCR beta sequences, as an earlier analysis found. The Caucasian-associated ancestry cluster held roughly 78% of around 380 genotyped donors. Findings of the study overall: Most CMV-associated TCR beta chains were later found to appear HLA-restricted. It was reported that the classifier diagnosed cytomegalovirus status with high specificity and sensitivity in both the original and validation cohorts.

V gave up 3 bases and J gave up 7 bases; unmatched junction bases: 9. CDR1 is SGDLS and CDR2 is YYNGEE in the germline V gene. The CDR3 is made up of 14 amino acids. 60 Vbeta and 13 Jbeta primers were used in PCR. Libraries were prepared by immunoSEQ multiplex PCR; TCRdb keeps only in-frame clonotypes and omits some of them. This sample has around 170,000 clones, with about four fifths found just once. This clone was found once. Antigen: not known. The sample consisted of PBMCs. The chain employs TRBV9 and TRBJ2-7; 8 bases match TRBD2. The sequence derives from a boy younger than 10 in good health and CMV-seronegative. CDR3 protein: CASSGRTSFGEQYF. The CDR3 DNA is TGTGCCAGCAGCGGGAGGACTAGCTTCGGGGAGCAGTACTTC.